Listed below are T cell receptor beta chains from one sample, sequenced in a study of blood T cell repertoires in COVID-19. Method: immunoSEQ multiplex PCR; TCRdb's copy keeps in-frame clones and lacks some. The profile shows about 350,000 clones, around nine tenths of them singletons. The source material was PBMCs or T cells enriched from blood (not recorded which). These receptors were obtained from a woman aged 25 to 39 who had been exposed to COVID-19. CDR3s include the opening cysteine and the closing phenylalanine or tryptophan. D genes are given only for firm matches. Clone size is not always given. Where it is, it says once, few, many or a class for expanded clones.

>TRBD1|once|TRBJ1-5|TRBV10-1
TGCGCCAGCAGCGCGGGGACAGGGAATCAGCCCCAGCATTTT
CASSAGTGNQPQHF
>.|.|TRBJ1-1|TRBV7-2
TGTGCCAGCAGCTTAACATTCCCGCAGGGGACCACTGAAGCTTTCTTT
CASSLTFPQGTTEAFF
>.|.|TRBJ2-7|TRBV7-9
TGTGCCAGCAGCTTCACACGACTCAGCGAGCAGTACTTC
CASSFTRLSEQYF
>TRBD2|.|TRBJ2-1|TRBV6-4
TGTGCCAGCAGTCCTACTAGCGCTGGGTCGAGTGAGCAGTTCTTC
CASSPTSAGSSEQFF
>.|.|TRBJ1-1|TRBV28
TGTGCCAGCAGTTTTATAGTCCGGAACACTGAAGCTTTCTTT
CASSFIVRNTEAFF
>TRBD2|.|TRBJ2-7|TRBV7-6
TGTGCCAGCAGCCAGACTAGCGGAAAAATTGGGCACGAGCAGTACTTC
CASSQTSGKIGHEQYF
>.|.|TRBJ1-4|TRBV27
TGTGCCAGCAGGGTTGCTACTACGGAAAAACTGTTTTTT
CASRVATTEKLFF
>.|.|TRBJ2-3|TRBV18
TGTGCCAGCTCACCACGGGCGGGACAGACAAGCACAGATACGCAGTATTTT
CASSPRAGQTSTDTQYF
>TRBD2|few|TRBJ2-3|TRBV28
TGTGCCAGCAGTCAACTAGCGGATACGCAGTATTTT
CASSQLADTQYF
>TRBD1|.|TRBJ1-2|TRBV28
TGTGCCAGCAGACCCCAGGGGGAAGTCTATGGCTACACCTTC
CASRPQGEVYGYTF
>TRBD1|.|TRBJ1-2|TRBV3-1/TRBV3-2
TGTGCCAGCAGCCCCTGGACAGGGGTCGGCGGCTACACCTTC
CASSPWTGVGGYTF
>.|.|TRBJ1-1|TRBV3-1/TRBV3-2
TGTGCCAGCAGCCAAGGACAGAGGAACACTGAAGCTTTCTTT
CASSQGQRNTEAFF
>.|.|TRBJ2-6|TRBV7-3
TGTGCCAGCAGCTGGGCTACCCTCGGCTCCGGGGCCAACGTCCTGACTTTC
CASSWATLGSGANVLTF
>.|.|TRBJ1-6|TRBV6-5
TGTGCCAGCAGTTACATACAGTCTAATTCACCCCTCCACTTT
CASSYIQSNSPLHF
>TRBD1|.|TRBJ1-2|TRBV6-1
TGTGCCAGCAGTGAAGCGGGACAGGCAGGCAACTATGGCTACACCTTC
CASSEAGQAGNYGYTF
>.|.|TRBJ1-5|TRBV19
TGTGCCAGTAGCCGTATTGAGCTCCCGGAGGGGCCCCAGCATTTT
CASSRIELPEGPQHF
>TRBD1|once|TRBJ2-7|TRBV5-8
TGTGCCAGCAGCTCCCCGGGACAGGGGGCCGGGGAGCAGTACTTC
CASSSPGQGAGEQYF
>.|.|TRBJ2-2|TRBV9
TGTGCCAGCAGCGTATTTCGACTAGCCGGGGAGCTGTTTTTT
CASSVFRLAGELFF
>.|.|TRBJ1-4|TRBV6-1
TGTGCCAGCAGTGAAGCAGGGGCCGGCGGATGGGAAAAACTGTTTTTT
CASSEAGAGGWEKLFF
>.|.|TRBJ1-3|TRBV11-3
TGTGCCAGCAGCTTAGGATCGGGTGGAAACACCATATATTTT
CASSLGSGGNTIYF
>TRBD1|few|TRBJ2-7|TRBV4-2
TGTGCCAGCAGCCAAACCCCGACAGGGTCGCTAACCTACGAGCAGTACTTC
CASSQTPTGSLTYEQYF
>TRBD2|.|TRBJ2-1|TRBV18
TGTGCCAGCTCACCCATCGGGAGGTACAATGAGCAGTTCTTC
CASSPIGRYNEQFF
>TRBD2|.|TRBJ2-3|TRBV5-1
TGCGCCAGCAGCCCGGGACTAGCGGGTACAGATACGCAGTATTTT
CASSPGLAGTDTQYF
>TRBD2|.|TRBJ2-7|TRBV10-2
TGCGCCAGCACCCCGGGACTAGCCGCCGGTCAGTACTTC
CASTPGLAAGQYF
>.|.|TRBJ1-1|TRBV19
TGTGCCAGTAGTATCAGGGGCGACAAGGGCACTGAAGCTTTCTTT
CASSIRGDKGTEAFF
>TRBD2|.|TRBJ2-7|TRBV7-9
TGTGCCAGCAGTCCTAGCGGGAGATTTGACGAGCAGTACTTC
CASSPSGRFDEQYF
>TRBD2|.|TRBJ2-3|TRBV2
TGTGCCAGCAGGGCTTGGACTAGCGGGACAGATACGCAGTATTTT
CASRAWTSGTDTQYF
>.|.|TRBJ2-7|TRBV11-3
TGTGCCAGCAGCCCGACTGACTACTACGAGCAGTACTTC
CASSPTDYYEQYF
>.|few|TRBJ1-1|TRBV19
TGTGCCAGTAGCCCGACGGGGAACACTGAAGCTTTCTTT
CASSPTGNTEAFF
>TRBD2|.|TRBJ2-3|TRBV7-3
TGTGCCAGCAGTCACTTCGGGACTAGCGCCATCGGAGGGGATACGCAGTATTTT
CASSHFGTSAIGGDTQYF
>TRBD1|few|TRBJ1-6|TRBV9
TGTGCCAGCAGCCCACTAGGACAGGGGAAATCACCCCTCCACTTT
CASSPLGQGKSPLHF
>TRBD2|.|TRBJ2-1|TRBV5-4
TGTGCCAGCAGCTTAAAGCGGGAGCGCTACAATGAGCAGTTCTTC
CASSLKRERYNEQFF
>TRBD1|few|TRBJ1-3|TRBV13
TGTGCCAGCAGCCACCGACAGGGGACTGGAAACACCATATATTTT
CASSHRQGTGNTIYF
>TRBD1|.|TRBJ1-2|TRBV7-2
TGTGCCAGCAGCCCCCGGGATGTGTACAGGGGACCGGTCTATGGCTACACCTTC
CASSPRDVYRGPVYGYTF
>.|.|TRBJ1-6|TRBV4-1
TGCGCCAGCAGCCAAGATAATGCGGGTAGTTCACCCCTCCACTTT
CASSQDNAGSSPLHF
>.|.|TRBJ2-7|TRBV4-1
TGCGCCAGCAGCCATGGACTGTGGGAAGGGGAGCAGTACTTC
CASSHGLWEGEQYF
>TRBD1|once|TRBJ2-2|TRBV28
TGTGCCGCCGCAGGGGGCTCCGGGGAGCTGTTTTTT
CAAAGGSGELFF
>.|.|TRBJ1-2|TRBV9
TGTGCCAGCAGCGTATTAGACTATGGCTACACCTTC
CASSVLDYGYTF
>.|.|TRBJ1-4|TRBV28
TGTGCCGGAGCGGCGGGTACAACTAATGAAAAACTGTTTTTT
CAGAAGTTNEKLFF
>.|few|TRBJ1-4|TRBV2
TGTGCCAGCAGTACAGGCGGTCAACTGTTTTTT
CASSTGGQLFF
>TRBD1|.|TRBJ1-2|TRBV10-2
TGCGCCAGCAGTGAGCTAGGGACAGGGGAAGGTAGCTATGGCTACACCTTC
CASSELGTGEGSYGYTF
>.|.|TRBJ2-2|TRBV30
TGTGCCTGGAGTGTAGGTCGTGGGAGGAACACCGGGGAGCTGTTTTTT
CAWSVGRGRNTGELFF
>.|.|TRBJ2-7|TRBV18
TGTGCCAGCTCACCTTATGACACCTACGAGCAGTACTTC
CASSPYDTYEQYF
>.|.|TRBJ1-1|TRBV29-1
TGCAGCGTTCATGAGGGTGGGAACACTGAAGCTTTCTTT
CSVHEGGNTEAFF
>TRBD2|.|TRBJ2-5|TRBV18
TGTGCCAGCTCACCAAAAACTAGCGGGAGTGGAGAGACCCAGTACTTC
CASSPKTSGSGETQYF
>.|once|TRBJ1-1|TRBV27
TGTGCCAGCAGTTTAAAAATATACACTGAAGCTTTCTTT
CASSLKIYTEAFF
>.|.|TRBJ1-3|TRBV28
TGTGCCAGCAGTTTCAGTATCTCTGGAAACACCATATATTTT
CASSFSISGNTIYF
>.|.|TRBJ1-1|TRBV5-1
TGCGCCAGCAGCTTGGGGGAGTTCACGGCTTTCTTT
CASSLGEFTAFF
>.|few|TRBJ2-7|TRBV21-1
TGTGCCAGCAGCAGTGGGCAGTTCGAGCAGTACTTC
CASSSGQFEQYF
>TRBD1|.|TRBJ2-1|TRBV5-8
TGTGCCAGCAGCTTCCCGGGACAGGGACACAATGAGCAGTTCTTC
CASSFPGQGHNEQFF